Below are 26 T cell receptor beta chains sequenced from a single sample in a study of high-grade serous ovarian cancer treatment subgroups. The tumor samples were collected prior to definitive surgery or chemotherapy. TCRdb's table, derived via immunoSEQ multiplex PCR, lists solely in-frame clones and lacks some. Of 5,000 or so clones listed, approximately 70% were seen once; the top ten hold less than 10%. Sample: tumor tissue. The receptor source for this set is a human donor with high-grade serous ovarian cancer.

This clone was counted once. The V gene is TRBV27, the J gene TRBJ2-1, with D unresolved. The V gene's germline CDR1 is MNHEY and CDR2 SMNVEV (reference sequence). This CDR3 has 19 amino acids. The ends were cut back, 5 bases at V and 0 bases at J, with 23 bases in the middle. CDR3 protein: CASSPRPRKRISSYNEQFF. DNA of the CDR3: TGTGCCAGCAGTCCCCGACCTCGGAAGCGTATTAGCTCCTACAATGAGCAGTTCTTC.

V is TRBV27 and J is TRBJ2-5; possible D gene TRBD1, 6 bases. Germline V lookup: CDR1 MNHEY, CDR2 SMNVEV (reference sequence). Trimming took off 2 bases at V and 4 bases at J, with 11 bases between the two ends. The CDR3 has 14 amino acids. The CDR3 coding sequence is TGTGCCAGCAGTTTAGGCAGGGGTAGAGAGACCCAGTACTTC. It translates to CASSLGRGRETQYF.

The chain couples TRBV6-1 to TRBJ2-7; the D is unclear. The germline CDR1 and CDR2 sequences are MNHNS and SASEGT. The ends were cut back, 6 bases at V and 2 bases at J, with 11 bases in the middle. This CDR3 is 13 amino acids long. CDR3: CASRTGPTYEQYF. The CDR3 coding sequence is TGTGCCAGCAGGACCGGGCCAACCTACGAGCAGTACTTC.

This clone was seen only a few times. The chain uses TRBV7-9 and TRBJ2-2, with 7 bases identical to TRBD1. This CDR3 has 18 residues. The V gene end was trimmed by 4 bases and the J gene end by 1 base; junction bases not matched to a gene: 12. Germline V gives CDR1 SEHNR, CDR2 FQNEAQ (reference sequence). CDR3 in DNA: TGTGCCAGCAGCTCCACCCTTACAGGGGTTGGGAACACCGGGGAGCTGTTTTTT. Translated, it gives CASSSTLTGVGNTGELFF.

V and J are TRBV10-3 and TRBJ1-3, with D uncertain. This CDR3 region has 13 residues. Trimming stripped 7 bases from V and 1 base from J, with 8 bases between. Germline loops: CDR1 ENHRY, CDR2 SYGVKD. The CDR3 DNA follows: TGTGCCATCATGAGGCTTTCTGGAAACACCATATATTTT. Amino acids: CAIMRLSGNTIYF.

The chain is built from TRBV7-3 and TRBJ2-1; 7 bases are shared with TRBD2. CDR1 and CDR2 (germline): SGHTA, FQGTGA. Trimming took 2 bases from V and 3 from J; bases not matched to a gene: 1. This CDR3 contains 14 residues. The CDR3 spells CASSLSGGYNEQFF. For the CDR3, the DNA is TGTGCCAGCAGCTTATCGGGAGGCTACAATGAGCAGTTCTTC.

The chain uses TRBV7-9 and TRBJ2-2, with 10 bases matching TRBD2. This CDR3 has 15 amino acids. Per germline, CDR1 SEHNR and CDR2 FQNEAQ (reference sequence). With V trimmed by 2 bases and J by 4 bases, 1 base remained unmatched. CDR3 loop: CASSLLAGVTGELFF. The DNA for the CDR3 is TGTGCCAGCAGCTTACTAGCGGGAGTCACCGGGGAGCTGTTTTTT.

This clone was seen only a few times. The chain employs TRBV5-4 and TRBJ1-5, with D unresolved. Trimming took 4 bases from V and 6 from J, leaving 8 bases between them. The CDR3 totals 12 residues. CDR1 is SGHNT, CDR2 YYREEE, per germline (reference sequence). CDR3 sequence: CASSEGGQPQHF. The DNA for the CDR3 is TGTGCCAGCAGCGAGGGAGGTCAGCCCCAGCATTTT.

The chain uses TRBV4-2 and TRBJ1-2; 7 nucleotides align to TRBD1. V lost 0 bases to trimming and J lost 0 bases; unmatched junction nucleotides: 7. CDR1 and CDR2 from the germline V gene are LGHNA and YNFKEQ. The CDR3 is 17 residues long. In DNA form, the CDR3 reads TGTGCCAGCAGCCAAGATCGGGGACAGCCAACTAACTATGGCTACACCTTC. This encodes CASSQDRGQPTNYGYTF.

This clone was counted once. V is TRBV5-1 and J is TRBJ1-1; TRBD1 aligns across 7 bases. Germline V gives CDR1 SGHRS, CDR2 YFSETQ. V gave up 0 bases and J gave up 6 bases; unmatched junction bases: 8. This CDR3 is 15 amino acids long. CDR3: CASSLAVGGRSEAFF. CDR3 DNA: TGCGCCAGCAGCTTGGCCGTAGGGGGCAGATCTGAAGCTTTCTTT.

The V and J genes are TRBV7-2 and TRBJ2-7; D gene unclear. Trimming pared 1 base from V and 3 bases from J, leaving 13 bases between. From germline, CDR1 is SGHTA and CDR2 FQGNSA. The CDR3 is 15 amino acids. Here the CDR3 reads CASSLGPSIIYEQYV. The CDR3 DNA follows: TGTGCCAGCAGCTTAGGCCCGTCCATTATCTACGAGCAGTACGTC.

The chain uses TRBV6-5 and TRBJ1-2, with D unclear. The CDR3 extends over 15 amino acids. Germline CDR1 is MNHEY and CDR2 is SVGAGI. Between the trimmed V and J ends, which lost 5 bases and 7 bases, there was a span of 20 bases. The DNA of the CDR3 is TGTGCCAGCAGTGTCAAGTTAGGGCTGTGGGGTGGCTACACCTTC. Its protein is CASSVKLGLWGGYTF.

The rearrangement links TRBV5-4 to TRBJ2-1, with 10 bases identical to TRBD2. Germline V gene sequence: CDR1 SGHNT, CDR2 YYREEE (reference sequence). This CDR3 is built from 13 residues. Trimming took 4 bases from V and 16 from J; bases not matched to a gene: 11. The CDR3 DNA reads TGTGCCAGCAGCGACGGACTAGCGGTAGTTGGTTTCTTC. This codes for CASSDGLAVVGFF.

This chain connects TRBV27 to TRBJ1-5; 8 bases match TRBD1. The germline V gene encodes CDR1 MNHEY and CDR2 SMNVEV (reference sequence). With 5 bases clipped from V and 6 bases from J, the junction kept 3 bases outside the gene matches. The CDR3 is 13 amino acids. CDR3 nucleotide sequence: TGTGCCAGCAGTCAGGGGGCAGGTCAGCCCCAGCATTTT. Translated, it gives CASSQGAGQPQHF.

The CDR3 DNA sequence: TGTGCCAGCAGTACCCACCGGGACAGGGGCGGGCAGTACTTC. Translating gives CASSTHRDRGGQYF. The genes are TRBV28 and TRBJ2-7; 10 bases are a match to TRBD1. The germline gives CDR1 MDHEN, CDR2 SYDVKM. This CDR3 spans 14 amino acids. V shed 5 bases and J 9 bases; nucleotides not matched to a gene: 10.

This sequence joins TRBV27 and TRBJ2-5; 13 nucleotides line up with TRBD2. This CDR3 comprises 19 residues. The trim removed 0 bases at V and 4 bases at J, leaving 11 bases unmatched. Germline V CDR1 and CDR2: MNHEY, SMNVEV (reference sequence). The CDR3 sequence: CASSLSRRTSGSIGETQYF. CDR3 DNA: TGTGCCAGCAGTTTATCGAGGAGGACTAGCGGGAGTATTGGAGAGACCCAGTACTTC.

This clone has more than one count but fewer than ten. The rearrangement links TRBV19 to TRBJ1-3; 7 bases align to TRBD1. The CDR3 spans 14 residues. With 6 bases clipped from V and 2 bases from J, the junction kept 4 bases outside the gene matches. Germline V gene lookup returns CDR1 LNHDA and CDR2 SQIVND (reference sequence). CDR3 bases: TGTGCCAGTAGGACAGGGCACACTGGAAACACCATATATTTT. It is translated as CASRTGHTGNTIYF.

The chain couples TRBV14 to TRBJ2-1, with 12 bases that match TRBD2. Germline V gene sequence: CDR1 SGHDN, CDR2 FVKESK. With 1 base clipped from V and 6 bases from J, the junction kept 7 bases outside the gene matches. This CDR3 is 17 amino acids long. This CDR3 reads CASSQGRLAGAGNEQFF. CDR3 nucleotide sequence: TGTGCCAGCAGCCAAGGAAGACTAGCGGGAGCGGGCAATGAGCAGTTCTTC. Looking up the rest from reference TRBV14 and TRBJ2-1 gives the full variable domain: EAGVTQFPSHSVIEKGQTVTLRCDPISGHDNLYWYRRVMGKEIKFLLHFVKESKQDESGMPNNRFLAERTGGTYSTLKVQPAELEDSGVYFCASSQGRLAGAGNEQFFGPGTRLTVL.

By its share, this clone is large (0.1 to 1%). The chain combines TRBV5-6 with TRBJ2-7; no clear D gene. Germline lookup yields CDR1 SGHDT and CDR2 YYEEEE. The CDR3 consists of 12 residues. Trimming removed 4 bases from V and 6 bases from J, with 11 bases in between. This chain's CDR3 is CASSLMTGEQYV. The CDR3 DNA reads TGTGCCAGCAGCCTTATGACGGGCGAGCAGTACGTC.

The chain couples TRBV5-5 to TRBJ1-1, with unresolved D. Germline V gene sequence: CDR1 SGHKS, CDR2 YYEKEE (reference sequence). The CDR3 consists of 13 residues. Trimming stripped 0 bases from V and 7 bases from J, with 10 bases between. The CDR3 coding sequence is TGTGCCAGCAGCTTGGGAGGCGCGGGTGAAGCTTTCTTT. Translation: CASSLGGAGEAFF.

V usage is TRBV5-6 and J usage is TRBJ1-6, with D uncertain. V lost 2 bases to trimming and J lost 4 bases, with 7 bases between them. CDR3 length equals 14 residues. The germline V gene encodes CDR1 SGHDT and CDR2 YYEEEE. CDR3 sequence reads: CASSFRAYNSPLHF. The CDR3 DNA is TGTGCCAGCAGCTTCCGAGCTTATAATTCACCCCTCCACTTT.

Only a few counts were recorded for this clone. The rearrangement links TRBV6-1 to TRBJ2-7, with D perhaps TRBD2 (6 bases). This CDR3 has 13 amino acids. Germline CDR1 and CDR2: MNHNS and SASEGT. Trimming left V 5 bases short and J 3 bases short, with 11 bases between. This CDR3 is CASSSSVVYEQYF. In DNA, the CDR3 is TGTGCCAGCAGTTCTAGCGTCGTCTACGAGCAGTACTTC.

V usage is TRBV29-1 and J usage is TRBJ1-1; D gene ambiguous. From germline, CDR1 is SQVTM and CDR2 ANQGSEA. This CDR3 is 12 amino acids long. V lost 6 bases and J lost 0, with 8 bases in between. The DNA of the CDR3 is TGCAGCGTAGAAATTATGAACACTGAAGCTTTCTTT. It specifies CSVEIMNTEAFF.

The chain's CDR3 is CASSPIGSGSPYEQYF. The CDR3 nucleotides read TGTGCCAGCAGTCCTATCGGGAGCGGGAGCCCCTACGAGCAGTACTTC. This chain joins TRBV27 and TRBJ2-7; the match to TRBD2 covers 8 bases. Germline V gene lookup returns CDR1 MNHEY and CDR2 SMNVEV (reference sequence). CDR3 size: 16 residues. V dropped 5 bases and J dropped 2; count of bases not matched to a gene: 11.

By share, this clone ranks as medium-sized. The V call is TRBV28, the J call TRBJ2-7, with 7 bases lining up with TRBD2. J was trimmed by 2 bases and V by 5 bases; bases with no gene match: 6. This CDR3 region has 14 residues. Germline-derived CDR1 and CDR2 are MDHEN and SYDVKM. The CDR3 here is CASSLDRGAYEQYF. The CDR3 DNA reads as TGTGCCAGCAGTCTCGACCGGGGGGCCTACGAGCAGTACTTC.

The rearrangement uses TRBV27 and TRBJ2-7; 8 positions agree with TRBD1. Germline V CDR1 and CDR2: MNHEY, SMNVEV (reference sequence). The trim removed 2 bases at V and 2 bases at J, leaving 8 bases unmatched. The CDR3 spans 16 residues. As DNA, the CDR3 is TGTGCCAGCAGTTTAGGGACCGGGACAGGAGCCTACGAGCAGTACTTC. Encoded protein: CASSLGTGTGAYEQYF.